The entry below gives a single TCR beta chain sequence along with its context. Its specificity is not known. At one end, the junction sequence differs from germline, possibly due to a read error. This CDR3 is built from 12 residues. Germline V gives CDR1 MNHEY, CDR2 SVGAGI. The source of the sample is a study of cytotoxic CD8 clonotypes in ibrutinib-treated CLL. About the research overall: Results showed around 24 partial and 2 complete responses; following median around six years, approximately 14 remained remitted, about 12 advanced.

Sequencing was designed to attain a depth spanning 1 in 200,000 to 1 in 1 million T cells. TCRdb keeps only in-frame clones here, not all; method: immunoSEQ multiplex PCR. The table includes 150,000 or so clones, about 88% detected once. Notes on the study in general: A difference in sampling times existed between sustained-remission and progressing patients.

The source was PBMCs, collected at disease progression, from a patient treated with ibrutinib. The TCR sequence derives from a human donor with chronic lymphocytic leukemia. The chain couples TRBV6-5 to TRBJ1-2; tentatively, D is TRBD1 (6 bases). The CDR3 coding sequence is TGTGCCAGCAGTTCCCCTCGGGTCGGACAGATCTTC. Its translation is CASSSPRVGQIF.